The 12 T cell receptor beta chains below were found in one sample sequenced in a study of glioma-infiltrating T cells after dendritic cell vaccination. The protocol was immunoSEQ multiplex PCR, while the TCRdb copy is restricted to in-frame clones and leaves out a portion. The table has roughly 100,000 clones, 80% to 90% seen once. Specimen: blood, collected before dendritic cell vaccination. The receptors were sampled from a human donor with glioblastoma.

The chain employs TRBV6-5 and TRBJ1-4; D possibly corresponds to TRBD1 (5 bases). The V end lost 0 bases, the J end lost 8 bases, and 13 bases lay between the germline ends. The CDR3 is made up of 15 amino acids. Per germline, CDR1 MNHEY and CDR2 SVGAGI. This chain's CDR3 is CASSYSGRPGEKLFF. Here the CDR3 DNA reads TGTGCCAGCAGTTACTCGGGTCGGCCAGGGGAAAAACTGTTTTTT.

The chain links TRBV29-1 to TRBJ2-7; a weak D match, TRBD2 (6 bases). The germline V and J ends were trimmed by 7 bases and 0 bases, with 19 bases remaining between them. The CDR3 length is 15 residues. Germline loops: CDR1 SQVTM, CDR2 ANQGSEA. CDR3 bases: TGCAGCGCCATGGGGGGAGACCTGAGCTCCTACGAGCAGTACTTC. This translates into CSAMGGDLSSYEQYF.

The sample holds a few counts of this clone. This chain uses TRBV6-5 with TRBJ1-3, with no clear D. V lost 9 bases and J 0 bases, leaving 12 bases between the germline ends. The CDR3 has 14 amino acids. In germline, CDR1 is MNHEY, CDR2 SVGAGI. The chain's CDR3 is CASQQMSSGNTIYF. CDR3 DNA: TGTGCCAGTCAACAGATGAGCTCTGGAAACACCATATATTTT.

This chain connects TRBV10-3 to TRBJ1-5; D not resolved. Trimming removed 1 base at V and 0 bases at J, with 10 bases between. Germline CDR1 is ENHRY and CDR2 is SYGVKD. The CDR3 has 16 residues. Here the CDR3 reads CAISEFLSNSNQPQHF. In DNA, the CDR3 is TGTGCCATCAGTGAGTTTTTGTCTAATAGCAATCAGCCCCAGCATTTT.

The V call is TRBV30, the J call TRBJ1-6; 9 bases agree with TRBD1. V trimming: 2 bases; J trimming: 10 bases; junction bases outside the gene matches: 6. CDR1 and CDR2 from the germline V gene are GTSNPN and SVGIG (reference sequence). This CDR3 region has 14 residues. CDR3: CAWSTGTGRSPLHF. The CDR3 nucleotides read TGTGCCTGGAGTACCGGGACAGGGAGGTCACCCCTCCACTTT.

This chain joins TRBV7-2 and TRBJ2-1; D gene ambiguous. Trimming shortened V by 2 bases and J by 9 bases, and 8 bases separated the two germline ends. This CDR3 is 12 amino acids long. Germline V gene sequence: CDR1 SGHTA, CDR2 FQGNSA. CDR3 in DNA: TGTGCCAGCAGCTTAAGCGAAAGTGAGCAGTTCTTC. It encodes CASSLSESEQFF.

The V and J genes are TRBV5-8 and TRBJ2-3; TRBD2 is a possible D gene (5 bases). This CDR3 region has 13 residues. V was cut by 1 base and J by 3 bases, with 6 bases left in between. Germline values: CDR1 SGHTS, CDR2 YDEGEE. The CDR3 loop is CASSLPGTDTQYF. The CDR3 nucleotides are TGTGCCAGCAGCTTGCCGGGGACAGATACGCAGTATTTT.

The chain couples TRBV9 to TRBJ2-4; TRBD1 matches 10 bases. The ends lost 5 bases at V and 5 bases at J; junction bases unmatched: 7. This CDR3 spans 15 amino acids. The germline V gene encodes CDR1 SGDLS and CDR2 YYNGEE. CDR3 loop: CASSAMGTGENIQYF. Written as DNA, the CDR3 is TGTGCCAGCAGTGCCATGGGGACAGGGGAAAACATTCAGTACTTC.

The chain links TRBV6-4 to TRBJ2-2, with D tentatively TRBD2 (6 bases). Germline V gene sequence: CDR1 MRHNA, CDR2 SNTAGT. The CDR3 extends over 14 amino acids. V was clipped by 8 bases and J by 1 base, with 11 bases between them. The CDR3 nucleotides are TGTGCCAGCGAGAGGGAGGAGAACACCGGGGAGCTGTTTTTT. This encodes CASEREENTGELFF.

CDR3 amino acids: CAISDSGYGYTF. In nucleotides, the CDR3 is TGTGCCATCAGTGACAGCGGATATGGCTACACCTTC. V usage is TRBV10-3 and J usage is TRBJ1-2; D is uncertain. The CDR3 has 12 amino acids. The germline gives CDR1 ENHRY, CDR2 SYGVKD. Trimming pared 3 bases from V and 5 bases from J, leaving 7 bases between.

The chain uses TRBV5-4 and TRBJ1-1, with D tentatively TRBD1 (6 bases). The V gene's germline CDR1 is SGHNT and CDR2 YYREEE (reference sequence). V lost 4 bases and J lost 5, with 18 bases in between. This CDR3 has 15 residues. This CDR3 reads CASSPGGSGWTEAFF. The DNA of the CDR3 is TGTGCCAGCAGCCCGGGGGGCAGTGGGTGGACTGAAGCTTTCTTT.

The chain uses TRBV7-9 and TRBJ1-2, with 8 bases fitting TRBD1. V lost 1 base to trimming and J lost 5 bases; unmatched junction nucleotides: 6. The germline CDR1 and CDR2 sequences are SEHNR and FQNEAQ (reference sequence). The CDR3 covers 15 residues. The CDR3 DNA reads as TGTGCCAGCAGCTTAGATCACAGGGGGGAATATGGCTACACCTTC. Its translation is CASSLDHRGEYGYTF.